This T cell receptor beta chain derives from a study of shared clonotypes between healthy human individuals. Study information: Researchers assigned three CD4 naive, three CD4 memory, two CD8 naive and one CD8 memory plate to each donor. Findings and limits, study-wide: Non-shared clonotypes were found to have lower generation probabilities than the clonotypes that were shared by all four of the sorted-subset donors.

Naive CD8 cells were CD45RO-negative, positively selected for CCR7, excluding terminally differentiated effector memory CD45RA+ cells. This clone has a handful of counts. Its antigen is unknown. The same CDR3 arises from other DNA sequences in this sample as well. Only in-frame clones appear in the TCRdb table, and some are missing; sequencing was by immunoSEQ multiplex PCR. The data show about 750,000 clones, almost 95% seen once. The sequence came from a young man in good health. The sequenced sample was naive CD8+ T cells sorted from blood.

CDR3 bases: TGTGCCAGCAGTTCCGGGACTAGCGTTTACAATGAGCAGTTCTTC. This codes for CASSSGTSVYNEQFF. The chain recombines TRBV27 with TRBJ2-1; 10 nucleotides align to TRBD2. The V segment lost 4 bases and the J segment 4 bases; nucleotides outside the gene matches: 4. The germline V gene encodes CDR1 MNHEY and CDR2 SMNVEV (reference sequence). The CDR3 is 15 residues long.